A selection of T cell receptor beta chains follows, all from one sample in a study of cytomegalovirus exposure and HLA in healthy donors. Assay used: immunoSEQ multiplex PCR; TCRdb lists only in-frame clones, some missing. Of about 130,000 clones in the sample, approximately 80% were seen once. Sequencing used PBMCs. The receptor set was obtained from a boy between 2 and 10 years old in good health and CMV-seronegative. Each CDR3 is given with its conserved first and last residue. D genes are given only for firm matches. Clone size is given for some rows only: seen once, a few or many times, or a class if the clone is expanded.

TRBJ1-2	TRBV4-1	NA	NA	TGCGCCAGCAGCCAAGATCCAGTGATAAACTATGGCTACACCTTC	CASSQDPVINYGYTF
TRBJ1-1	TRBV4-2	NA	once	TGTGCCAGCAGCCCACAGGGTAGAGACACTGAAGCTTTCTTT	CASSPQGRDTEAFF
TRBJ2-3	TRBV19	TRBD2	NA	TGTGCCAGTAACCGGCCTCCCCCCGGGAGGAGTGCAGATACGCAGTATTTT	CASNRPPPGRSADTQYF
TRBJ1-2	TRBV4-3	NA	NA	TGCGCCAGCAGTTCAAGGAGCGGGCAGAACTATGGCTACACCTTC	CASSSRSGQNYGYTF
TRBJ1-2	TRBV30	NA	few	TGTGCCTGGAGTGACTTAAGCACGGTCGCGTATGGCTACACCTTC	CAWSDLSTVAYGYTF
TRBJ1-1	TRBV7-9	NA	NA	TGTGCCAGCAGCTTAGGGGAGGGGGGATGGTTGGAAGCTTTCTTT	CASSLGEGGWLEAFF
TRBJ1-5	TRBV7-9	NA	NA	TGTGCCAGCAGCTTACATGGCAATCAGCCCCAGCATTTT	CASSLHGNQPQHF
TRBJ1-1	TRBV15	NA	NA	TGTGCCACCAGCAGAGATGGCGGGAAGGCCTGGGGGACTGAAGCTTTCTTT	CATSRDGGKAWGTEAFF
TRBJ2-1	TRBV4-2	TRBD2	NA	TGTGCCAGCAGCCCGGGGGAACTAGCGGGGGTAGATGAGCAGTTCTTC	CASSPGELAGVDEQFF
TRBJ2-1	TRBV7-9	NA	NA	TGTGCCAGCAGCTTAGATCCGGGAGCCTACAATGAGCAGTTCTTC	CASSLDPGAYNEQFF
TRBJ1-2	TRBV4-3	NA	few	TGCGCCAGCAGCCAAGAGGTGGGCCTGGGTGGCTACACCTTC	CASSQEVGLGGYTF
TRBJ1-6	TRBV9	TRBD1	NA	TGTGCCAGCAGTGGCCGAGGGACAGGGGTGAATTCACCCCTCCACTTT	CASSGRGTGVNSPLHF
TRBJ2-2	TRBV11-3	TRBD1	NA	TGTGCCAGCAGCTTAGATCTAGGACAGGGGTATCCCACTCAAACCGGGGAGCTGTTTTTT	CASSLDLGQGYPTQTGELFF
TRBJ2-7	TRBV15	NA	NA	TGTGCCACCAGCGGAGGCACAGGAGATTACGAGCAGTACTTC	CATSGGTGDYEQYF
TRBJ2-1	TRBV4-3	TRBD1	once	TGCGCCAGCAGCCCCGGACAGGGGGAATATGAGCAGTTCTTC	CASSPGQGEYEQFF
TRBJ1-2	TRBV27	TRBD1	NA	TGTGCCAGCAGTTCCCTCAGTCTCAAGGGGGCAAACTATGGCTACACCTTC	CASSSLSLKGANYGYTF
TRBJ2-7	TRBV6-6	TRBD1	NA	TGTGCCAGCAGTTACGGGGGGACAGGGGCTGAGCAGTACTTC	CASSYGGTGAEQYF
TRBJ2-1	TRBV7-9	NA	few	TGTGCCAGCTCTGACAGGACCTACAATGAGCAGTTCTTC	CASSDRTYNEQFF
TRBJ2-3	TRBV6-5	NA	NA	TGTGCCAGCAGCGACAGAACCAGCCGTACGCAGTATTTT	CASSDRTSRTQYF
TRBJ1-6	TRBV6-4	NA	NA	TGTGCCAGCAGTGACTCTCAGGGGAATAATTCACCCCTCCACTTT	CASSDSQGNNSPLHF
TRBJ2-3	TRBV30	NA	NA	TGTGCCTGGGGCCGACGACTGCAAGCTAGCACAGATACGCAGTATTTT	CAWGRRLQASTDTQYF
TRBJ2-7	TRBV5-1	NA	NA	TGCGCCAGCAGGGATTGGAGCTCCTACGAGCAGTACTTC	CASRDWSSYEQYF
TRBJ1-3	TRBV12-2	NA	NA	TGTGCAAGTCGCCCCACGCAGTTCCGACCCAGGGTCATTCTTAGAAACACCATATATTTT	CASRPTQFRPRVILRNTIYF
TRBJ1-5	TRBV4-1	TRBD1	once	TGCGCCAGCAGCCAATCGGGACAGTATAGCAATCAGCCCCAGCATTTT	CASSQSGQYSNQPQHF
TRBJ2-7	TRBV9	TRBD1	once	TGTGCCAGCAGCGTAGGTGTGAGGGGGCCTCCCTCCTACGAGCAGTACTTC	CASSVGVRGPPSYEQYF
TRBJ2-1	TRBV29-1	TRBD1	NA	TGCAGCGTTGCCGACAGGGGGCGTCAATCCTACAATGAGCAGTTCTTC	CSVADRGRQSYNEQFF
TRBJ1-2	TRBV30	TRBD1	once	TGTGCCTGGAGGGCAGGGGGTACCTATGGCTACACCTTC	CAWRAGGTYGYTF
TRBJ2-4	TRBV19	NA	NA	TGTGCCAGTAGTATAGGAGGGGGAGACATTCAGTACTTC	CASSIGGGDIQYF
TRBJ2-3	TRBV6-4	TRBD2	NA	TGTGCCAGCAGTGAGCGGGGGGCCACAGATACGCAGTATTTT	CASSERGATDTQYF
TRBJ2-7	TRBV27	NA	once	TGTGCCAGCAGCACTACAGGGTGCGAGCAGTACTTC	CASSTTGCEQYF
TRBJ2-7	TRBV27	TRBD1	few	TGTGCCAGCAGTTTTAGTAGAGGGGGCGAGGAGCAGTACTTC	CASSFSRGGEEQYF
TRBJ2-1	TRBV18	NA	NA	TGTGCCAGCTCAGGGGCTTACAATGAGCAGTTCTTC	CASSGAYNEQFF
TRBJ1-1	TRBV27	NA	NA	TGTGCCAGCAGTTTACGGGGAAGGATGAACACTGAAGCTTTCTTT	CASSLRGRMNTEAFF
TRBJ1-2	TRBV5-4	NA	NA	TGTGCCAGCAGCGCGGGGGGGTTTGGCTATGGCTACACCTTC	CASSAGGFGYGYTF
TRBJ2-1	TRBV19	TRBD2	NA	TGTGCCAGTAGTAAGGGACTAGCGGGGGGCAATGAGCAGTTCTTC	CASSKGLAGGNEQFF
TRBJ2-5	TRBV7-9	NA	NA	TGTGCCACCCGGCCAAAGGCGGCTAAACTCCAAGAGACCCAGTACTTC	CATRPKAAKLQETQYF
TRBJ1-3	TRBV5-1	NA	NA	TGCGCCAGCAGCTTGGTAGTGGAGGGGTTCCCCTCTGGAAACACCATATATTTT	CASSLVVEGFPSGNTIYF
TRBJ1-1	TRBV15	NA	few	TGTGCCACCAGCAGAGATATGCGACAGGTAATGAACACTGAAGCTTTCTTT	CATSRDMRQVMNTEAFF
TRBJ1-1	TRBV11-2	NA	NA	TGTGCCAGCAGCCCTATGGAACGGGTTAGGGCTTTCTTT	CASSPMERVRAFF
TRBJ2-5	TRBV4-2	TRBD1	NA	TGTGCCAGCAGCCCACGGCCCAGGGGGCACCAAGAGACCCAGTACTTC	CASSPRPRGHQETQYF
TRBJ2-1	TRBV11-3	TRBD2	once	TGTGCCAGCAGCTTAGCCACGGGACTAGCGGGGGTTAATGAGCAGTTCTTC	CASSLATGLAGVNEQFF
TRBJ1-2	TRBV25-1	TRBD1	NA	TGTGCCAGCAGTGAAGGCAGGGGGTATGGCTACACCTTC	CASSEGRGYGYTF
TRBJ2-4	TRBV4-3	TRBD1	NA	TGCGCCAGCAGCCCGGGACAGGGGGAAGTAAACATTCAGTACTTC	CASSPGQGEVNIQYF
TRBJ1-2	TRBV7-9	NA	NA	TGTGCCAGCAGCTCCAGTCAGATAAAAAACTATGGCTACACCTTC	CASSSSQIKNYGYTF
TRBJ1-1	TRBV5-8	TRBD1	NA	TGTGCCAGCAGCCCGACCGACAGGGTCATCACTGAAGCTTTCTTT	CASSPTDRVITEAFF
TRBJ2-7	TRBV7-8	TRBD2	NA	TGTGCCAGCAGCCTACGGGTGGCGGGGGTACAGAGCTCCTACGAGCAGTACTTC	CASSLRVAGVQSSYEQYF
TRBJ1-2	TRBV6-6	TRBD1	NA	TGTGCCAGCAGCTACCCTCGGACAGGGTATGGCTACACCTTC	CASSYPRTGYGYTF
TRBJ2-6	TRBV2	NA	NA	TGTGCCAGACAGAGTTCTGGGGCCAACGTCCTGACTTTC	CARQSSGANVLTF
TRBJ2-7	TRBV6-1	TRBD2	NA	TGTGCCAGCAGTGCCAGCGGGGGGGATTTTTACGAGCAGTACTTC	CASSASGGDFYEQYF
TRBJ2-2	TRBV14	NA	NA	TGTGCCAGCAGCCTCCTCCTCGCCGGGGAGCTGTTTTTT	CASSLLLAGELFF